One T cell receptor beta chain is described in this entry. The data are from a study of blood T cell repertoires in COVID-19. Turning to the study itself: The samples span acute and convalescent COVID-19 from the United States, Italy and Spain.

TCRdb keeps only in-frame clones here, not all; method: immunoSEQ multiplex PCR. The top ten clones hold about 5% of a sample with roughly 200,000 clones, 80% to 90% of them seen once. CDR3 size: 14 residues. V lost 4 bases, J lost 1 base, and 1 base stayed unmatched. The germline gives CDR1 SGHNT, CDR2 YYREEE (reference sequence). The source material was peripheral blood. This receptor was obtained from a woman over 75 with acute or convalescent COVID-19. The chain couples TRBV5-4 to TRBJ1-5, with 8 positions matching TRBD1. CDR3 in DNA: TGTGCCAGCAGCCGGACAGGGAGCAATCAGCCCCAGCATTTT. Translation: CASSRTGSNQPQHF.